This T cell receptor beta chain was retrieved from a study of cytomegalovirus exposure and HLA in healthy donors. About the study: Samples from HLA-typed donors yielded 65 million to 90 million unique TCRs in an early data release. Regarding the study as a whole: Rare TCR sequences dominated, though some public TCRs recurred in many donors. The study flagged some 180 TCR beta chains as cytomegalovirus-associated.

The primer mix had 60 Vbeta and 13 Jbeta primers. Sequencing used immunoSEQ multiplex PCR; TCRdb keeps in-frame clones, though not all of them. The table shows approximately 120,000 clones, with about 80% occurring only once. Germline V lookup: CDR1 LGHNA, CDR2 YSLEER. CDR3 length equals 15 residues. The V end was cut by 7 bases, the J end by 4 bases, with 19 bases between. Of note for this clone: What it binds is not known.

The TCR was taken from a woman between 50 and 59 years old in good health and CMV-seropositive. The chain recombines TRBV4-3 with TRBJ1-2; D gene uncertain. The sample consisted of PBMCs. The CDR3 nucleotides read TGCGCCAGCACTCGGCAGACCGGCCGAGGCTATGGCTACACCTTC. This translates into CASTRQTGRGYGYTF.